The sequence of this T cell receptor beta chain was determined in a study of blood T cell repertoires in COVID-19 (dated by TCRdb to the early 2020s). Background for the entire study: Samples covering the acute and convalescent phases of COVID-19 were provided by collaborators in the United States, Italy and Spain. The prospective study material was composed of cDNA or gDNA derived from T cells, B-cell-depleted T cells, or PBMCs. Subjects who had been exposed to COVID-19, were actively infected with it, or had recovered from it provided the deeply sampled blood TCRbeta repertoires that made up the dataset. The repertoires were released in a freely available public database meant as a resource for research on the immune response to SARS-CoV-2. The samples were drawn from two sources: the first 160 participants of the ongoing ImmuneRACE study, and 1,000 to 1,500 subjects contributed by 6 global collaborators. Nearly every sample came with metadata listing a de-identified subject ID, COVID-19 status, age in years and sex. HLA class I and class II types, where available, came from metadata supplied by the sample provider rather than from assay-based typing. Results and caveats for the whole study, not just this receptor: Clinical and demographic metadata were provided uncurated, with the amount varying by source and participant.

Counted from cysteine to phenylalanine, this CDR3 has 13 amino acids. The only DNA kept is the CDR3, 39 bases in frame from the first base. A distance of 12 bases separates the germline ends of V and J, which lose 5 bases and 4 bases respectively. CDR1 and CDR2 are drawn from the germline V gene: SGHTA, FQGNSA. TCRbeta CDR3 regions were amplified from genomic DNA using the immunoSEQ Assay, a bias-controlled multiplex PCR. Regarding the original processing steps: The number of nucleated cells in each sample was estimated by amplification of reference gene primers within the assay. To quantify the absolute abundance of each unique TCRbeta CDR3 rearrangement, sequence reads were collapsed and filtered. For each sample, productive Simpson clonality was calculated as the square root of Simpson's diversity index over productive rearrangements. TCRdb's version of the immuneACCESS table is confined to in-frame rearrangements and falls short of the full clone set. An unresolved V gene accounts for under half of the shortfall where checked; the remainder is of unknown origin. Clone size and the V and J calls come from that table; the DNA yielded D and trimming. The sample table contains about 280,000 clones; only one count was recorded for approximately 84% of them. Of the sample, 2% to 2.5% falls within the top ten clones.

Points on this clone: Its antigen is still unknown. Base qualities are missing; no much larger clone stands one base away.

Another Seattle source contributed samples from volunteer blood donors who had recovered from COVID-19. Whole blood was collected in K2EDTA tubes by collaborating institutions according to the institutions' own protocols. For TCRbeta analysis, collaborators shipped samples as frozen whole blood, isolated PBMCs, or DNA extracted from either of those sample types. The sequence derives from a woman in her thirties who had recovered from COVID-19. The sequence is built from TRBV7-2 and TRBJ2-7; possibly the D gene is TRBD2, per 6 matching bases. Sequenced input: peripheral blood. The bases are TGTGCCAGCAGCCAACGGAGGGATTACGAGCAGTACTTC. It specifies CASSQRRDYEQYF.